This T cell receptor (beta chain) was retrieved from a study of T cell responses to AZD1222 COVID-19 vaccine. Whole-study results and caveats: White British donors predominated, females outnumbered males, and clonal diversity was possibly underestimated. Spike was spanned by vaccine-associated CD4 TCRs, which were dominant at 160-218 and 743-854.

In regard to this clone: Its target is not known.

Some clones are missing from TCRdb's copy, which holds only in-frame ones; the method was immunoSEQ multiplex PCR. The sample lists over 130,000 clones; about 90% were seen once. Pooling covered second doses at about 4 or about 12 weeks. The specimen comprised peripheral blood, sampled 28 days after the second AZD1222 dose. The clonotype comes from an adult who received the AZD1222 COVID-19 vaccine.

In DNA, the CDR3 is TGTGCCAGCAGTTACTCGTTTTTAGGACGGGAAGCTTTCTTT. Residues: CASSYSFLGREAFF. The rearrangement uses TRBV6-2 or TRBV6-3 and TRBJ1-1; no firm D call. The germline V gene encodes CDR1 MNHEY and CDR2 SVGEGT. Trimming stripped 0 bases from V and 8 bases from J, with 13 bases between. The CDR3 has 14 residues.